This T cell receptor beta chain comes out of a study of T cell changes during pregnancy in multiple sclerosis. Unmatched junction bases numbered 5, after V lost 0 bases and J lost 4 bases. Germline V lookup: CDR1 MNHEY, CDR2 SMNVEV (reference sequence). The CDR3 consists of 15 residues. Some clones are missing from TCRdb's copy, which holds only in-frame ones; the method was immunoSEQ multiplex PCR. Of roughly 61,000 clones in the sample, about 94% were seen once. The sequenced sample was CD8+ T cells from peripheral blood mononuclear cells, obtained after pregnancy. This TCR derives from a female donor with multiple sclerosis, enrolled in a pregnancy study. The chain combines TRBV27 with TRBJ1-2, with 7 bases that match TRBD1. CDR3 DNA: TGTGCCAGCAGTTTATCAGGGGGCTATACCTATGGCTACACCTTC. Its translation: CASSLSGGYTYGYTF.